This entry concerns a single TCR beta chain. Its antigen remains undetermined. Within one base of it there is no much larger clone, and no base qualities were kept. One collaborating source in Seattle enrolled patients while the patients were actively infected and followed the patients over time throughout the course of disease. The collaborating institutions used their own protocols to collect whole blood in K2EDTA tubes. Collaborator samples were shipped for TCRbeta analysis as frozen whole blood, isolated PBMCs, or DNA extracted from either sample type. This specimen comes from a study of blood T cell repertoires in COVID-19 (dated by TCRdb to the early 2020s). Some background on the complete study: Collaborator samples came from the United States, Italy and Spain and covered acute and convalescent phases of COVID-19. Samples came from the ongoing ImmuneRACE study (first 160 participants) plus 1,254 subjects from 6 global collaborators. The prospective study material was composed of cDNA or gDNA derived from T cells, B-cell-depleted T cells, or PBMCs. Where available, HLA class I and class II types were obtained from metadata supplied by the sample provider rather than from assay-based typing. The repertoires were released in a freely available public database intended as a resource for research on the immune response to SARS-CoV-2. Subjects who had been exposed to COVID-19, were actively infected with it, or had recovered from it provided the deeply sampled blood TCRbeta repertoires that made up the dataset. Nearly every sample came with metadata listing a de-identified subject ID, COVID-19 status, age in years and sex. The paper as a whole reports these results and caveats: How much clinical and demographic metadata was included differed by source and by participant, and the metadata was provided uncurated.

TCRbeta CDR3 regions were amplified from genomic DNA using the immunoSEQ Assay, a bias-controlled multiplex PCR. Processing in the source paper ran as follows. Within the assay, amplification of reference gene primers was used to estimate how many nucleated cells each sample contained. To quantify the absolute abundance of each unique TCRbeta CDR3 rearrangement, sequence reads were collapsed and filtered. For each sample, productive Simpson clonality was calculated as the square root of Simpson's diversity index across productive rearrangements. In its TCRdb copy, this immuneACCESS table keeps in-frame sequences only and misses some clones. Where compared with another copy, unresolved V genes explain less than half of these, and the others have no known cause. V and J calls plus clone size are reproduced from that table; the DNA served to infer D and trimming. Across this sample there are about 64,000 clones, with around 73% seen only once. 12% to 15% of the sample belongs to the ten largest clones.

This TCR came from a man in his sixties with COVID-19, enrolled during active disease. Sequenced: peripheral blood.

The nucleotide sequence reads as follows: TGTGCCAGCAGCCAGACAGGGATCAATCAGCCCCAGCATTTT. The translation is CASSQTGINQPQHF. Here the chain combines TRBV13 and TRBJ1-5, with 7 bases aligning to TRBD1. Spanning cysteine to phenylalanine, the CDR3 consists of 14 amino acids. The sequence is cut down to CDR3 DNA, 42 bases in frame from base 1. CDR1 and CDR2, per the germline V gene (reference sequence), are PRHDT and FYEKMQ. Relative to germline, V is missing 5 bases and J is missing 3 bases, with 4 bases of the junction outside any gene match.